The next 27 T cell receptor beta chains were all read from a single sample in a study of beta chain features in type 1 diabetes. Expressed TCRB transcripts were sequenced, since all the RNA that had been isolated was reverse transcribed. The data were produced by immunoSEQ multiplex PCR, yet TCRdb's version contains in-frame clones alone and is incomplete. Among some 360,000 clones listed, around a tenth were seen once. Their specific antigens are unknown. General study findings and limits: Shorter TCRB CDR3s, moderately but significantly so, marked every one of the four CD4+ subsets in Type 1 diabetes patients.

Sequenced material: central memory CD4+ T cells from blood. These receptor sequences come from a man aged 25 to 40 with type 1 diabetes.

The chain carries TRBV5-1 and TRBJ2-5; no reliable D call. Germline V gene data show CDR1 as SGHRS and CDR2 as YFSETQ. The CDR3 extends over 15 amino acids. The ends were cut back, 3 bases at V and 4 bases at J, with 16 bases in the middle. CDR3: CASSSPTGSVETQYF. The CDR3 DNA is TGCGCCAGCAGCTCCCCGACCGGCTCCGTAGAGACCCAGTACTTC.

The chain combines TRBV5-1 with TRBJ1-4; D is possibly TRBD1 (5 bases). Trimming stripped 1 base from V and 8 bases from J, with 15 bases between. The CDR3 has 15 residues. CDR1 is SGHRS, CDR2 YFSETQ, per germline. The CDR3 sequence is CASSLQTGLDEKLFF. CDR3 DNA: TGCGCCAGCAGCTTGCAAACGGGGCTGGACGAAAAACTGTTTTTT. The full variable domain, rest sourced from reference TRBV5-1 and TRBJ1-4, is KAGVTQTPRYLIKTRGQQVTLSCSPISGHRSVSWYQQTPGQGLQFLFEYFSETQRNKGNFPGRFSGRQFSNSRSEMNVSTLELGDSALYLCASSLQTGLDEKLFFGSGTQLSVL.

V gene TRBV21-1 combines with J gene TRBJ2-3; the table's TRBD1 call for D was not verified on the DNA. TRBV21-1 is a listed pseudogene. CDR3 size: 17 residues. This CDR3 reads CASTLNGWVGGTDTQYF. In DNA, the CDR3 is TGTGCCAGCACCCTGAACGGTTGGGTAGGGGGCACAGATACGCAGTATTTT.

The rearrangement links TRBV11-2 to TRBJ1-1, with D perhaps TRBD1 (6 bases). Trimming stripped 4 bases from V and 0 bases from J, with 12 bases between. Germline V gene lookup returns CDR1 SGHAT and CDR2 FQNNGV. This CDR3 spans 15 amino acids. The CDR3 bases are TGTGCCAGCAGCTCTTCCCGACAGGTGAACACTGAAGCTTTCTTT. It specifies CASSSSRQVNTEAFF.

This clone occurred many times. J is TRBJ2-1 and V is TRBV7-9; 12 bases agree with TRBD2. The CDR3 is made up of 15 amino acids. With 4 bases clipped from V and 7 bases from J, the junction kept 5 bases outside the gene matches. CDR1 is SEHNR and CDR2 is FQNEAQ in the germline V gene (reference sequence). The CDR3 here is CASSYWTSGINEQFF. The CDR3, as DNA: TGTGCCAGCAGCTACTGGACTAGCGGGATTAATGAGCAGTTCTTC.

This clone occurred a few times. The chain couples TRBV6-5 to TRBJ2-7; the match to TRBD1 covers 8 bases. The CDR3 length is 14 residues. V gave up 6 bases and J gave up 9 bases; unmatched junction bases: 13. CDR1 and CDR2 (germline): MNHEY, SVGAGI. CDR3 bases: TGTGCCAGCAGCCGACAGGGGCCGGCCCACGGGCAGTACTTC. This sequence encodes CASSRQGPAHGQYF.

This chain uses TRBV27 with TRBJ2-2, with a possible D match to TRBD2 (6 bases). Germline loops: CDR1 MNHEY, CDR2 SMNVEV (reference sequence). There are 14 residues in the CDR3. Between the trimmed V and J ends, which lost 0 bases and 7 bases, there was a span of 9 bases. The CDR3 here is CASSLSSGGGELFF. The CDR3 DNA sequence: TGTGCCAGCAGTTTATCGTCCGGGGGCGGGGAGCTGTTTTTT.

This clone was picked up a small number of times. This rearrangement joins TRBV28 to TRBJ1-5; 8 bases are a match to TRBD1. J gave up 0 bases and V 1 base, and 5 bases lay outside the gene matches. The CDR3 length is 17 residues. From germline, CDR1 is MDHEN and CDR2 SYDVKM. CDR3 nucleotide sequence: TGTGCCAGCAGTTTATTCCCAGGGGGCTATAGCAATCAGCCCCAGCATTTT. Protein product: CASSLFPGGYSNQPQHF.

This clone was detected a few times. V and J are TRBV7-8 and TRBJ2-5; 9 bases line up with TRBD1. CDR1 SGHVS and CDR2 FQNEAQ come from the germline V gene. The CDR3 loop spans 15 amino acids. Unmatched junction bases numbered 4, after V lost 4 bases and J lost 1 base. The CDR3 DNA follows: TGTGCCAGCAGCTCTAAACAGGGGGCCCAAGAGACCCAGTACTTC. The encoded protein is CASSSKQGAQETQYF.

The CDR3 region is CSVRTGDSAGYTF. The CDR3 DNA follows: TGCAGCGTTCGGACAGGGGACTCGGCTGGCTACACCTTC. The chain joins TRBV29-1 to TRBJ1-2, with 9 bases lining up with TRBD1. Germline trimming cut 5 bases from V and 7 bases from J; bases unmatched to any gene: 8. This CDR3 has 13 amino acids. Germline CDR1 is SQVTM and CDR2 is ANQGSEA.

The V and J genes are TRBV5-1 and TRBJ2-5; 10 nucleotides line up with TRBD2. V gave up 5 bases and J gave up 3 bases; unmatched junction bases: 7. Germline CDR1 SGHRS, CDR2 YFSETQ. The CDR3 has 15 amino acids. The CDR3 loop is CASRPGLAGEETQYF. The CDR3 nucleotides read TGCGCCAGCAGACCCGGCCTAGCGGGAGAAGAGACCCAGTACTTC.

V gene TRBV4-3 combines with J gene TRBJ2-3; weak D call: TRBD1 (5 bases). The CDR3 has 17 amino acids. V lost 0 bases, J lost 0 bases, and 13 bases lay in between. Germline CDR1 and CDR2: LGHNA and YSLEER. CDR3 protein: CASSQDLRQSSTDTQYF. CDR3 DNA sequence: TGCGCCAGCAGCCAAGATCTTCGACAGAGTAGCACAGATACGCAGTATTTT.

In this sample, this clone turned up once. V is TRBV5-1 and J is TRBJ2-5, with 9 bases matching TRBD2. The germline V gene encodes CDR1 SGHRS and CDR2 YFSETQ. Trimming removed 0 bases from V and 5 bases from J; junction bases left unmatched: 5. There are 15 residues in the CDR3. CDR3 sequence: CASSLVAGVRETQYF. For the CDR3, the DNA is TGCGCCAGCAGCTTGGTAGCGGGGGTCCGGGAGACCCAGTACTTC.

This chain links TRBV6-1 with TRBJ2-3; D gene unclear. The CDR3 extends over 13 amino acids. V was pared by 2 bases and J by 7 bases, with 10 bases between. The V gene's germline CDR1 is MNHNS and CDR2 SASEGT. CDR3 in amino acids: CASSEYGRNTQYF. Written as DNA, the CDR3 is TGTGCCAGCAGTGAATACGGCCGGAATACGCAGTATTTT.

This sequence joins TRBV27 and TRBJ2-7, with no clear D. Germline V lookup: CDR1 MNHEY, CDR2 SMNVEV (reference sequence). This CDR3 contains 14 residues. With 0 bases removed from V and 4 bases from J, the gap between germline ends came to 10 bases. The CDR3 bases are TGTGCCAGCAGTTTATCGATAACCGGGTACGAGCAGTACTTC. It encodes CASSLSITGYEQYF.

This clone showed up many times. This rearrangement joins TRBV5-5 to TRBJ2-5, with TRBD1 matching 9 bases. Per germline, CDR1 SGHKS and CDR2 YYEKEE (reference sequence). This CDR3 region has 15 residues. The ends lost 4 bases at V and 4 bases at J; junction bases unmatched: 8. CDR3 nucleotides: TGTGCCAGCAGCAGACCGGGACAGGGCTCAGAGACCCAGTACTTC. Amino acid sequence: CASSRPGQGSETQYF.

The sample holds a few counts of this clone. The chain combines TRBV5-1 with TRBJ2-1; the match to TRBD2 covers 8 bases. Trimming cost V 1 base and J 2 bases; bases outside gene matches: 2. Germline CDR1 is SGHRS and CDR2 is YFSETQ. The CDR3 length is 15 residues. The CDR3 coding sequence is TGCGCCAGCAGCTTGCGGGAGGGGACCTACAATGAGCAGTTCTTC. Translating gives CASSLREGTYNEQFF.

The chain couples TRBV6-4 to TRBJ1-1; 9 nucleotides match TRBD1. Germline V gene lookup returns CDR1 MRHNA and CDR2 SNTAGT. The ends lost 1 base at V and 2 bases at J; junction bases unmatched: 5. CDR3 size: 16 residues. Written as DNA, the CDR3 is TGTGCCAGCAGTGACTTGGGACAGGGTACTAACACTGAAGCTTTCTTT. Translated, it gives CASSDLGQGTNTEAFF.

This clone was recorded a few times. The J gene is TRBJ2-7, the V gene TRBV28, with 11 bases lining up with TRBD1. Germline trimming cut 5 bases from V and 3 bases from J; bases unmatched to any gene: 9. CDR3 length: 16 residues. The V gene's germline CDR1 is MDHEN and CDR2 SYDVKM. CDR3 DNA sequence: TGTGCCAGCAGTCGGGCCGGGACAGGGGGGTTCTACGAGCAGTACTTC. This gives the protein CASSRAGTGGFYEQYF.

This clone was observed a few times. V usage is TRBV6-1 and J usage is TRBJ2-7, with D uncertain. The ends were cut back, 6 bases at V and 0 bases at J, with 12 bases in the middle. This CDR3 has 14 amino acids. CDR1 is MNHNS, CDR2 SASEGT, per germline. The CDR3 protein is CASRQAKSSYEQYF. The CDR3 region has the DNA TGTGCCAGCAGGCAGGCGAAGAGCTCCTACGAGCAGTACTTC.

V is TRBV11-2 and J is TRBJ2-7; D is uncertain. V lost 0 bases, J lost 0 bases, and 9 bases lay in between. The CDR3 contains 15 residues. Germline V gene sequence: CDR1 SGHAT, CDR2 FQNNGV. In nucleotides, the CDR3 is TGTGCCAGCAGCTTAGAATCGGTGAGCTCCTACGAGCAGTACTTC. As protein: CASSLESVSSYEQYF.

This clone was seen at least ten times. The V gene is TRBV7-2, the J gene TRBJ1-1; D is uncertain. Germline CDR1 and CDR2: SGHTA and FQGNSA. CDR3 length: 14 amino acids. The germline V and J ends were trimmed by 2 bases and 1 base, with 8 bases remaining between them. For the CDR3, the DNA is TGTGCCAGCAGCTTAATGTCGGCGAACACTGAAGCTTTCTTT. The encoded protein is CASSLMSANTEAFF.

This chain uses TRBV11-2 with TRBJ2-1; 8 bases match TRBD2. V was clipped by 1 base and J by 9 bases; unmatched bases: 8. Germline loops: CDR1 SGHAT, CDR2 FQNNGV. This CDR3 is built from 15 residues. CDR3 nucleotides: TGTGCCAGCAGCTTAGTTGGCACAGCGGGGGTTGAGCAGTTCTTC. Translation gives CASSLVGTAGVEQFF.

This clone was recorded a few times. The V and J genes are TRBV9 and TRBJ2-5; 8 bases are a match to TRBD1. Germline lookup yields CDR1 SGDLS and CDR2 YYNGEE. After removal of 4 bases from V and 1 base from J, the junction contained 6 bases not matched to a gene. The CDR3 has 15 residues. The CDR3 bases are TGTGCCAGCAGCCCCGGGACAGGCCGCCAAGAGACCCAGTACTTC. Translation: CASSPGTGRQETQYF.

This clone was seen more than once but under ten times. This chain uses TRBV10-3 with TRBJ2-7; D ambiguous. Trimming took 3 bases from V and 3 from J, leaving 6 bases between them. Per germline, CDR1 ENHRY and CDR2 SYGVKD. CDR3 size: 12 residues. The CDR3 DNA sequence: TGTGCCATCAGTGATGGGGTCTACGAGCAGTACTTC. Protein product: CAISDGVYEQYF.

This clone was detected only a few times. The chain recombines TRBV30 with TRBJ1-2, with D uncertain. The CDR3 is 13 residues long. V was clipped by 3 bases and J by 0 bases, with 8 bases between them. The germline V gene encodes CDR1 GTSNPN and CDR2 SVGIG (reference sequence). The CDR3 reads CAWSRGSNYGYTF. For the CDR3, the DNA is TGTGCCTGGAGCCGTGGCTCTAACTATGGCTACACCTTC.

The chain recombines TRBV11-3 with TRBJ2-7; 7 bases map to TRBD1. The V gene end was trimmed by 4 bases and the J gene end by 3 bases; junction bases not matched to a gene: 3. The CDR3 contains 13 residues. Germline loops: CDR1 SGHNT, CDR2 YENEEA. CDR3 in DNA: TGTGCCAGCAGCTGGACAGGAAACTACGAGCAGTACTTC. This codes for CASSWTGNYEQYF.